This TCR beta chain was sequenced in a study of shared clonotypes between healthy human individuals. Trimming took 5 bases from V and 4 from J; bases not matched to a gene: 10. CDR3 length: 15 residues. Germline values: CDR1 SGHTA, CDR2 FQGTGA. Comment on this clone: The antigen is unknown.

Execution of the assay was at deep level. Some clones are missing from TCRdb's copy, which holds only in-frame ones; the method was immunoSEQ multiplex PCR. The sample holds 2,500,000 or so clones, less than 95% seen once. Broader study findings: The study's rarefaction showed incomplete sorted-subset sequencing despite large depth.

The chain uses TRBV7-3 and TRBJ2-7; 8 bases are a match to TRBD1. The specimen was naive CD4+ T cells from PBMCs. Subset in this sample: CD45RA+ positively selected. This receptor was obtained from a man between 18 and 29 years old in good health. Some clones in this sample may be carry-over from other donors' samples. The CDR3 protein is CASSLAAGGVYEQYF. The DNA of the CDR3 is TGTGCCAGCAGCCTCGCGGCAGGGGGCGTGTACGAGCAGTACTTC.